The 15 T cell receptor beta chains below were found in one sample sequenced in a study of cytomegalovirus exposure and HLA in healthy donors. PCR was performed using 60 Vbeta and 13 Jbeta primers. The repertoire was sequenced with immunoSEQ multiplex PCR; TCRdb's copy has only in-frame clones and lacks some. The table includes some 140,000 clones, around 79% detected once. What was sequenced was PBMCs. These receptors were obtained from a man between 18 and 35 years old in good health and CMV-seronegative.

This chain joins TRBV6-1 and TRBJ2-7; D is undetermined. V was pared by 5 bases and J by 3 bases, with 5 bases between. Germline lookup yields CDR1 MNHNS and CDR2 SASEGT. CDR3 length equals 11 residues. CDR3 DNA sequence: TGTGCCAGCAGTAACTACTACGAGCAGTACGTC. Translating gives CASSNYYEQYV.

This clone appeared a single time. The V call is TRBV11-2, the J call TRBJ1-1; D gene uncertain. CDR1 is SGHAT and CDR2 is FQNNGV in the germline V gene. This CDR3 comprises 12 residues. V lost 3 bases, J lost 3 bases, and 5 bases lay in between. The CDR3 protein is CASSFPHTEAFF. DNA for the CDR3: TGTGCCAGCAGCTTTCCTCACACTGAAGCTTTCTTT. The variable domain in full, with the rest retrieved from reference TRBV11-2 and TRBJ1-1, is EAGVAQSPRYKIIEKRQSVAFWCNPISGHATLYWYQQILGQGPKLLIQFQNNGVVDDSQLPKDRFSAERLKGVDSTLKIQPAKLEDSAVYLCASSFPHTEAFFGQGTRLTVV.

The CDR3 DNA sequence: TGTGCCAGCAGCCGTTTGGGGTGGACAGGGGGCGATGGAAACACCATATATTTT. Protein: CASSRLGWTGGDGNTIYF. The chain employs TRBV14 and TRBJ1-3; 11 nucleotides match TRBD1. This CDR3 contains 18 residues. The V segment lost 4 bases and the J segment 3 bases; nucleotides outside the gene matches: 11. Germline V lookup: CDR1 SGHDN, CDR2 FVKESK.

This chain links TRBV30 with TRBJ2-3, with D perhaps TRBD2 (5 bases). This CDR3 is 13 amino acids long. V gave up 2 bases and J gave up 6 bases, with 12 bases separating them. Germline loops: CDR1 GTSNPN, CDR2 SVGIG (reference sequence). The chain's CDR3 is CAWSMGSRDTQYF. The DNA of the CDR3 is TGTGCCTGGAGTATGGGGAGCCGGGATACGCAGTATTTT.

V usage is TRBV27 and J usage is TRBJ1-1; TRBD1 is a possible D gene (5 bases). The CDR3 is 14 residues long. The germline CDR1 and CDR2 sequences are MNHEY and SMNVEV (reference sequence). Trimming pared 3 bases from V and 0 bases from J, leaving 8 bases between. In DNA form, the CDR3 reads TGTGCCAGCAGTTTGCAGGGTATGAACACTGAAGCTTTCTTT. Translated: CASSLQGMNTEAFF.

The V gene is TRBV29-1, the J gene TRBJ2-7; 11 bases align to TRBD1. The V gene's germline CDR1 is SQVTM and CDR2 ANQGSEA. The CDR3 spans 13 residues. The ends lost 1 base at V and 8 bases at J; junction bases unmatched: 4. The DNA of the CDR3 is TGCAGCGTTGAAGGGACAGGGGGCTTCAAGCAGTACTTC. Amino acids: CSVEGTGGFKQYF.

This clone was seen a few times. This rearrangement joins TRBV4-1 to TRBJ2-6, with a tentative D call TRBD1 (5 bases). The CDR3 sequence is 17 residues long. V lost 4 bases and J 0 bases, leaving 13 bases between the germline ends. Per germline, CDR1 MGHRA and CDR2 YSYEKL. The CDR3 sequence: CASSPRQFPSGANVLTF. The CDR3 coding sequence is TGCGCCAGCAGCCCCAGACAGTTTCCCTCTGGGGCCAACGTCCTGACTTTC.

The chain has TRBV29-1 and TRBJ2-3; the match to TRBD1 covers 11 bases. With 4 bases clipped from V and 6 bases from J, the junction kept 9 bases outside the gene matches. The CDR3 contains 15 residues. The germline CDR1 and CDR2 sequences are SQVTM and ANQGSEA. CDR3 sequence: CSVGRTGGEVDTQYF. CDR3 DNA: TGCAGCGTTGGCCGGACAGGGGGCGAAGTCGATACGCAGTATTTT.

The J gene is TRBJ2-3, the V gene TRBV5-1; D remains ambiguous. The CDR3 spans 11 residues. The germline V gene encodes CDR1 SGHRS and CDR2 YFSETQ. V gave up 7 bases and J gave up 4 bases, with 7 bases separating them. The CDR3 protein is CASFEADTQYF. The CDR3 DNA is TGCGCCAGCTTTGAGGCAGATACGCAGTATTTT.

The chain joins TRBV6-1 to TRBJ2-3; 11 nucleotides agree with TRBD1. The CDR3 extends over 15 amino acids. The germline gives CDR1 MNHNS, CDR2 SASEGT. V was clipped by 3 bases and J by 4 bases; unmatched bases: 3. The CDR3 spells CASSEGQGGADTQYF. CDR3 nucleotide sequence: TGTGCCAGCAGTGAGGGACAGGGGGGCGCAGATACGCAGTATTTT.

As regards this clone: A junction end diverges from the germline sequence, so it may reflect a read error. The chain combines TRBV7-2 with TRBJ2-6; 14 bases match TRBD2. Per the germline V gene, CDR1 is SGHTA and CDR2 is FQGNSA. The CDR3 extends over 18 amino acids. CDR3 DNA: TGTGCCAGCAGCTACGGACTAGCGGGGGGTTCTGGGGCCAACGGCCTGACTTTC. Protein: CASSYGLAGGSGANGLTF.

The CDR3 DNA reads as TGTGCCAGCAGCCCCCGGGACCGGGACAGATACTACGAGCAGTACTTC. This translates into CASSPRDRDRYYEQYF. The chain employs TRBV5-4 and TRBJ2-7; 7 bases map to TRBD1. The CDR3 covers 16 residues. CDR1 SGHNT and CDR2 YYREEE come from the germline V gene (reference sequence). V was clipped by 4 bases and J by 3 bases; unmatched bases: 13.

This sequence joins TRBV2 and TRBJ1-2, with TRBD1 matching over 8 bases. Germline values: CDR1 SNHLY, CDR2 FYNNEI. The CDR3 runs 14 residues. Trimming cost V 7 bases and J 4 bases; bases outside gene matches: 8. The CDR3 sequence is CASTPTGGVYGYTF. In DNA, the CDR3 is TGTGCCAGCACCCCAACAGGGGGTGTCTATGGCTACACCTTC.

This rearrangement joins TRBV13 to TRBJ1-2, with 8 bases aligning to TRBD1. In germline, CDR1 is PRHDT, CDR2 FYEKMQ (reference sequence). This CDR3 spans 14 amino acids. The junction had 8 bases not matched to a gene; V was cut back by 6 bases and J by 5 bases. The CDR3 nucleotides read TGTGCCAGCAGAGATGCAGGGGGCAGGTATGGCTACACCTTC. It codes for CASRDAGGRYGYTF.

This clone was picked up a small number of times. The chain couples TRBV7-9 to TRBJ1-6, with 8 bases fitting TRBD1. The CDR3 runs 16 residues. CDR1 is SEHNR and CDR2 is FQNEAQ in the germline V gene (reference sequence). The V gene end was trimmed by 1 base and the J gene end by 6 bases; junction bases not matched to a gene: 5. The CDR3, as DNA: TGTGCCAGCAGCTTAGAAAGGGACAGGAGTAATTCACCCCTCCACTTT. Amino acids: CASSLERDRSNSPLHF.